This TCR beta chain was identified in a study of immune heterogeneity within non-small cell lung tumors. In the study overall: The composition of the tumors was a handful of squamous cell carcinomas, 9 to 10 non-squamous carcinomas and 1 not otherwise specified. Points from the study as a whole: Local T-cell clonality and local tumor mutational burden correlated moderately but significantly (R about 0.34).

Multiplex PCR with 32 V and 13 J primers amplified TCR beta CDR3. In TCRdb, the multiplex PCR reads were re-called with MiXCR into one record per CDR3 protein. The sample consists of tens of thousands of distinct CDR3 sequences, under 35% of them appearing once. Bulk tumor genomic DNA constituted the template, at roughly 660 ng per sample. Several biopsies per primary tumor were taken during surgery, spaced as far apart as possible. Patients underwent curative surgery for untreated, newly diagnosed non-small cell lung cancer. This clonotype is labeled as medium-sized (0.01 to 0.1%). Its target is not known. The source is a man in his forties with non-small cell lung cancer. What was sequenced was lung tumor tissue.

The CDR3 DNA reads as TGTGCCAGCCAGGGCGTCGGGGACTACGAGCAGTACTTC. Translated: CASQGVGDYEQYF. The genes are TRBV2 and TRBJ2-7, with D perhaps given as TRBD1 or TRBD2 (5 bases each). Trimming pared 8 bases from V and 3 bases from J, leaving 14 bases between. The germline gives CDR1 SNHLY, CDR2 FYNNEI. This CDR3 contains 13 residues.